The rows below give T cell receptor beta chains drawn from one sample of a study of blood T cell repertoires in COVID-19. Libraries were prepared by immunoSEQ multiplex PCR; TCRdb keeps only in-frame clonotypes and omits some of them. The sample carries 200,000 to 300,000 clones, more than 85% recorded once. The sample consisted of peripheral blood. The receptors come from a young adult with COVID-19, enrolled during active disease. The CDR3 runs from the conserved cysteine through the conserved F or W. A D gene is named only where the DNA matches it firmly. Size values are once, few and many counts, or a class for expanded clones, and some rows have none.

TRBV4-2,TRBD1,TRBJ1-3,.,TGTGCCAGCAGCCTCGGGACAGGGAGCGGCGGAAACACCATATATTTT,CASSLGTGSGGNTIYF
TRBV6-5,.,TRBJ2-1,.,TGTGCCAGCAGTTACATAAGAGGGACAATAGGAGATGAGCAGTTCTTC,CASSYIRGTIGDEQFF
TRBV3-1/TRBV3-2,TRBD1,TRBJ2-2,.,TGTGCCAGCAGCGACACAGGGGTGGGCACCGGGGAGCTGTTTTTT,CASSDTGVGTGELFF
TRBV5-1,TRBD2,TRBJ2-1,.,TGCGCCAGCAGCTCGACTAGCGGGAGTTTTGTTGAGCAGTTCTTC,CASSSTSGSFVEQFF
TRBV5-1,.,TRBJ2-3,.,TGCGCCAGCAGCAATTCCCGGGATACGCAGTATTTT,CASSNSRDTQYF
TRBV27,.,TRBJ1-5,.,TGTGCCAGCAGTCTCGGGATGGGCAATCAGCCCCAGCATTTT,CASSLGMGNQPQHF
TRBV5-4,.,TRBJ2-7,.,TGTGCCAGCAGCCCGCAGGGGAGGGCCTCCTACGAGCAGTACTTC,CASSPQGRASYEQYF
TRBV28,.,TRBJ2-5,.,TGTGCCAGCAGCCTTGGGGGCATCCAAGAGACCCAGTACTTC,CASSLGGIQETQYF
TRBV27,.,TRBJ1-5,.,TGTGCCAGCAGGCTCAGACAGGGCAATCAGCCCCAGCATTTT,CASRLRQGNQPQHF
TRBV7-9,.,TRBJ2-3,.,TGTGCCAGCAGTTCTGGAGCTCTTTCGCAGGATACGCAGTATTTT,CASSSGALSQDTQYF
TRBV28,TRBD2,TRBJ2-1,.,TGTGCCAGCAGCCGAGGGACTAGCGGGTGGAAGTGGAATGAGCAGTTCTTC,CASSRGTSGWKWNEQFF
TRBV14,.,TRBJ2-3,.,TGTGCCAGCAGCCCCCCGGGATCTAGCACAGATACGCAGTATTTT,CASSPPGSSTDTQYF
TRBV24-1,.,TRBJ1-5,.,TGTGCCACCGCCTCCACAAAGGGGGAGCCCCAGCATTTT,CATASTKGEPQHF
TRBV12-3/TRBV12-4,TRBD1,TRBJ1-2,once,TGTGCCAGCGGCACAGGGGACTATGGCTACACCTTC,CASGTGDYGYTF
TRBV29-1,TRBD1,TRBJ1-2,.,TGCAGCGTTGAAGCCGGGACAGGCTCTGGCTACACCTTC,CSVEAGTGSGYTF
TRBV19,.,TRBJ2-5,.,TGTGCCAGTATGAACCGGGGTCGTGGGGAGACCCAGTACTTC,CASMNRGRGETQYF
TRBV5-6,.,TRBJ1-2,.,TGTGCCAGCAGCTTTGGGGGCGTCGACTATGGCTACACCTTC,CASSFGGVDYGYTF
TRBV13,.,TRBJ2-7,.,TGTGCCAGCAGCTTGGTTGTTCAAGGGGGCGAGCAGTACTTC,CASSLVVQGGEQYF
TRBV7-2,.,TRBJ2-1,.,TGTGCCAGCAGCTTAGCGGCTAGCAGCAATTACAATGAGCAGTTCTTC,CASSLAASSNYNEQFF
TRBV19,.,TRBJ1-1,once,TGTGCCAGTAGTCGGATCGAAACAGGTGGGGTCACTGAAGCTTTCTTT,CASSRIETGGVTEAFF
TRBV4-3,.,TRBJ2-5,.,TGCGCCAGCAGCCAAGTGGTGGGGGCGGGTGAGACCCAGTACTTC,CASSQVVGAGETQYF
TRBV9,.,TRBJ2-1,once,TGTGCCAGCAGCGTAGGGAGGGGAGGACAGTTCTTC,CASSVGRGGQFF
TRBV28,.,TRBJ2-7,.,TGTGCCAGCAGTTTATCGGGGACCTACGAGCAGTACTTC,CASSLSGTYEQYF
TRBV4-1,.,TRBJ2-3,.,TGCGCCAGCAGCGTCCAGAGCACAGATACGCAGTATTTT,CASSVQSTDTQYF
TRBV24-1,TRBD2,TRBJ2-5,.,TGTGCCACCAGTGACCCCGGGACTAGCGGGAACGGAGAGACCCAGTACTTC,CATSDPGTSGNGETQYF
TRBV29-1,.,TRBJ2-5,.,TGCAGCGTTGGAGGGGGCCAAGAGACCCAGTACTTC,CSVGGGQETQYF
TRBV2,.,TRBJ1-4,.,TGTGCCAGCAGTCTATATAATGAAAAACTGTTTTTT,CASSLYNEKLFF
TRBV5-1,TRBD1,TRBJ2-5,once,TGCGCCAGCCGTCCACTTGAACAGGGGTACCAAGAGACCCAGTACTTC,CASRPLEQGYQETQYF
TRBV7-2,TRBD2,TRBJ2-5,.,TGTGCCAGCAGCTTACTCCAGACTAGCGAGCAAGAGACCCAGTACTTC,CASSLLQTSEQETQYF
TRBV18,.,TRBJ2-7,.,TGTGCCAGCTCACCACCCAGCGGCTCCTACGAGCAGTACTTC,CASSPPSGSYEQYF
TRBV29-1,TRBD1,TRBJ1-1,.,TGCAGCGTGGAGGGGGCAACTGAAGCTTTCTTT,CSVEGATEAFF
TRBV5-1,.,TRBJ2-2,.,TGCGCCAGCAGCTTGTTGTCTAGAGGTACCGGGGAGCTGTTTTTT,CASSLLSRGTGELFF
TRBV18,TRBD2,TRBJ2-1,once,TGTGCCAGCTCACCAGTCCTAGCGGATCTGAATGAGCAGTTCTTC,CASSPVLADLNEQFF
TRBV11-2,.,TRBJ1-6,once,TGTGCCAGCAGCTTAATGGGCGACAATTCACCCCTCCACTTT,CASSLMGDNSPLHF
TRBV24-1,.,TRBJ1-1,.,TGTGCCACCAGGGGGGACACCAGTAGCTCTGAAGCTTTCTTT,CATRGDTSSSEAFF
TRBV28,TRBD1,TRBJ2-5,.,TGTGCCAGCAGCCCTGGACAGGTCTACCAAGAGACCCAGTACTTC,CASSPGQVYQETQYF
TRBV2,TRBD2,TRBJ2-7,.,TGTGCCAGCAGTCAGACTAGCGGGAGTGCCTACGAGCAGTACTTC,CASSQTSGSAYEQYF
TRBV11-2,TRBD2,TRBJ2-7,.,TGTGCCAGCAGCCTAGCGGTTGGCGAGCAGTACTTC,CASSLAVGEQYF
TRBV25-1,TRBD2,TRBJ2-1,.,TGTGCCAGCAGCCCTATTTCCGGGGGGAAAATCGGCTACAATGAGCAGTTCTTC,CASSPISGGKIGYNEQFF